The source of this TCR beta chain is a study of blood T cell repertoires in COVID-19. The CDR3 runs to 24 residues. The count of this clone is one. TCRdb's copy holds only in-frame clones and misses some; the assay was immunoSEQ multiplex PCR. The sample records roughly 40,000 clones, 70% to 90% being singletons. Sample: peripheral blood. V and J are TRBV21-1 and TRBJ2-6; the table gives TRBD2 as D, unverified against the DNA. TRBV21-1 is reported as a pseudogene. This receptor was obtained from a man in his forties or fifties in a cohort sampled during active COVID-19. This CDR3 reads CASSTSPTAKTSGRTISGANVLTF. The CDR3 DNA is TGTGCCAGCAGCACCTCTCCGACAGCAAAGACTAGCGGGAGAACTATAAGTGGGGCCAACGTCCTGACTTTC.